This T cell receptor (beta chain) was sequenced in a study of T cell responses to AZD1222 COVID-19 vaccine. Study-wide findings and caveats: Spike-specific TCR breadth and depth went up after people got two AZD1222 doses. Repertoires were obtained solely post-peak T cell response. Across the whole spike, CD4 TCRs peaked at regions 160-218 and 743-854. Only a handful of AZD1222 recipients tested seropositive at baseline.

Turning to this clone: Its antigen is unknown.

The ends lost 0 bases at V and 8 bases at J; junction bases unmatched: 6. This CDR3 comprises 15 residues. Per germline, CDR1 SGHAT and CDR2 FQNNGV. The method was immunoSEQ multiplex PCR; TCRdb's version includes in-frame clones alone and lacks a portion of them. The data hold about 79,000 clones, with approximately 90% observed a single time. This TCR was recovered from an adult in good health. The source was peripheral blood, collected on day 0 of MenACWY control vaccination. The chain is built from TRBV11-2 and TRBJ1-5; 8 bases are a match to TRBD1. CDR3 sequence (DNA): TGTGCCAGCAGCTTAGATTCAGGGGGCAGAGAGCCCCAGCATTTT. It translates to CASSLDSGGREPQHF.